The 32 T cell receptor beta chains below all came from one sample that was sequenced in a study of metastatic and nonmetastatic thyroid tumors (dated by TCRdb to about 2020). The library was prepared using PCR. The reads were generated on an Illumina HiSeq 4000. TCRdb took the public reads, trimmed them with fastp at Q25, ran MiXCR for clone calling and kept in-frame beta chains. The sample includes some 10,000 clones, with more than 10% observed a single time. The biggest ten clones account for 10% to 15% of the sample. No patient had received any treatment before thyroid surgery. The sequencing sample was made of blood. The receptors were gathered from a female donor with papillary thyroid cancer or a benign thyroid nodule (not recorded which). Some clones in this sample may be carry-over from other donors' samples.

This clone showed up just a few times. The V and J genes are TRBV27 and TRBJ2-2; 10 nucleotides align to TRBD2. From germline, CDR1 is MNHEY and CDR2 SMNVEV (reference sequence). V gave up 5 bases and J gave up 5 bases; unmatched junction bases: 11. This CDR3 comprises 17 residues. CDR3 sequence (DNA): TGTGCCAGCAGTCTTTGGCTAGCGGGAGTTGAAACCGGGGAGCTGTTTTTT. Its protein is CASSLWLAGVETGELFF.

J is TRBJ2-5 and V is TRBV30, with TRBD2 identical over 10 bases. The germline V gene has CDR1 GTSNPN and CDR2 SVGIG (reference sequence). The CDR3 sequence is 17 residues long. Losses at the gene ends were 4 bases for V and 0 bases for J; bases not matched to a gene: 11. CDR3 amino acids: CAWNYKRGGRDQETQYF. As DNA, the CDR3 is TGTGCCTGGAATTATAAGCGGGGGGGCCGTGACCAAGAGACCCAGTACTTC. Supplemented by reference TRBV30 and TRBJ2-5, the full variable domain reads SQTIHQWPATLVQPVGSPLSLECTVEGTSNPNLYWYRQAAGRGLQLLFYSVGIGQISSEVPQNLSASRPQDRQFILSSKKLLLSDSGFYLCAWNYKRGGRDQETQYFGPGTRLLVL.

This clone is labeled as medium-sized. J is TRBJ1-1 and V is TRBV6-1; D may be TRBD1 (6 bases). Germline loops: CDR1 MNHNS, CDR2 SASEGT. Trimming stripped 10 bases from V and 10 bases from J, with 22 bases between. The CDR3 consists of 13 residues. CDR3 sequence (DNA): TGTGCCACAGCAGACAGGCCGGTGGCGTTAGCTTTCTTT. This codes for CATADRPVALAFF.

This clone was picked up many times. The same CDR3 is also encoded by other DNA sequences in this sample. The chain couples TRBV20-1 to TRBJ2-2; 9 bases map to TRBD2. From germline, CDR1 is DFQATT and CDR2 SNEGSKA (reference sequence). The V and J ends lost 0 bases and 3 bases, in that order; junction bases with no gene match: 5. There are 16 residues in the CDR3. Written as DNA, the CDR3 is TGCAGTGCTAGAGATCCCCCTAGCGGGGACACCGGGGAGCTGTTTTTT. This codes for CSARDPPSGDTGELFF.

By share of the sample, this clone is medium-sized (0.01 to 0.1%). DNA of the CDR3: TGTGCCAGCAGCTTAGATTCACCCCTCCACTTT. Its translation: CASSLDSPLHF. The chain uses TRBV7-2 and TRBJ1-6, with no clear D. Germline CDR1 and CDR2: SGHTA and FQGNSA. The germline V and J ends were trimmed by 1 base and 8 bases, with 0 bases remaining between them. The length of the CDR3 is 11 residues.

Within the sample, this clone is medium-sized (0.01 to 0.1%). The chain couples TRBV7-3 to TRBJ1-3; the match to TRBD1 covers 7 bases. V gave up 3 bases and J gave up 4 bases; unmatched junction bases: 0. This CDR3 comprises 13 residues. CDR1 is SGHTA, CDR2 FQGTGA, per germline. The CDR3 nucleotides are TGTGCCAGCAGCTTGGACAGGGGAAACACCATATATTTT. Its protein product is CASSLDRGNTIYF. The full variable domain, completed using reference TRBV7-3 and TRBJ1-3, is GAGVSQTPSNKVTEKGKYVELRCDPISGHTALYWYRQSLGQGPEFLIYFQGTGAADDSGLPNDRFFAVRPEGSVSTLKIQRTERGDSAVYLCASSLDRGNTIYFGEGSWLTVV.

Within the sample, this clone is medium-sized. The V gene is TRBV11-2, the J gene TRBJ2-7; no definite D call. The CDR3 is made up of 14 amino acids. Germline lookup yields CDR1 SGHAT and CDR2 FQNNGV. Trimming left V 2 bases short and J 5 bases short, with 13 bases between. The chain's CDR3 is CASSLIGPLDEQYF. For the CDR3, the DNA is TGTGCCAGCAGCTTAATCGGCCCCTTAGACGAGCAGTACTTC.

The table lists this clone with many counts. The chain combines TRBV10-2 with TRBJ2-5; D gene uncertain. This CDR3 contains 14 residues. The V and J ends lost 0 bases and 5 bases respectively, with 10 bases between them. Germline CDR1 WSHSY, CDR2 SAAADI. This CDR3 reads CASSESFSRETQYF. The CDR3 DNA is TGCGCCAGCAGTGAGTCGTTTAGCCGGGAGACCCAGTACTTC.

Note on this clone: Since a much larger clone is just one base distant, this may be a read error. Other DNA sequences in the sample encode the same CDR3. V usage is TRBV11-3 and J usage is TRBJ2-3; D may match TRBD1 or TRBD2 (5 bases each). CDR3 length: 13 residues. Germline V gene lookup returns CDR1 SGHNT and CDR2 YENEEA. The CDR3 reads CASSFALGDTQYF. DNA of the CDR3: TGTGCCAGCAGCTTCGCTTTGGGGGATACTCAGTATTTT.

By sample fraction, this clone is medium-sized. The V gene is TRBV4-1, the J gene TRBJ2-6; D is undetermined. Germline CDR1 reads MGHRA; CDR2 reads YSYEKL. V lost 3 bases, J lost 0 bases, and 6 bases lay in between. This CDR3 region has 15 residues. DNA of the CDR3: TGCGCCAGCAGCCAGCTATCCTCTGGGGCCAACGTCCTGACTTTC. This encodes CASSQLSSGANVLTF.

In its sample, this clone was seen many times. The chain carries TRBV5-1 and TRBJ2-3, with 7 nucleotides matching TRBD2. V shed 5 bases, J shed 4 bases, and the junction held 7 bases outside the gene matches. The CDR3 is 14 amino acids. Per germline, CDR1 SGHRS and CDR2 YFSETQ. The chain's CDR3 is CASRPLLAADTQYF. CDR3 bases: TGCGCCAGCAGGCCACTTCTAGCGGCAGATACGCAGTATTTT.

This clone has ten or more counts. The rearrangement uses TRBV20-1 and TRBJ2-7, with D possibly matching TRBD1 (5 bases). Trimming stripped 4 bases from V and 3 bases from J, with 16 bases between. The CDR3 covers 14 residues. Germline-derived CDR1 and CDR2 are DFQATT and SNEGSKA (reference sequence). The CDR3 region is CSAKDSRVFYEQYF. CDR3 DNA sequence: TGCAGTGCTAAAGACTCCAGGGTATTCTACGAGCAGTACTTC.

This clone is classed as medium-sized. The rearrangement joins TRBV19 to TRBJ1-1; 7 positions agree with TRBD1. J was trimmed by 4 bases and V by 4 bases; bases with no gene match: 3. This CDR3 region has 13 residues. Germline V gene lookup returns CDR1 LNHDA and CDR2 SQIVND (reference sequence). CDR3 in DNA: TGTGCCAGTAGTAACAGGGGTACCACTGAAGCTTTCTTT. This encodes CASSNRGTTEAFF.

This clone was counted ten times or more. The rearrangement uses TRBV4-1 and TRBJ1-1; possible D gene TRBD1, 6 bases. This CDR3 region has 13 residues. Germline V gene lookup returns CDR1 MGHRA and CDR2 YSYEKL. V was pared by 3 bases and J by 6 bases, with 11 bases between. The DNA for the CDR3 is TGCGCCAGCAGCCATTCAGGGGAACCTGAAGCTTTCTTT. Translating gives CASSHSGEPEAFF.

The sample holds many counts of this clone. Here the CDR3 reads CASSLLSSGLTDTQYF. CDR3 in DNA: TGCGCCAGCAGCTTGTTGTCCAGCGGACTCACAGATACGCAGTATTTT. This chain connects TRBV5-1 to TRBJ2-3, with D perhaps TRBD2 (5 bases). Germline V CDR1 and CDR2: SGHRS, YFSETQ. Trimming cost V 1 base and J 2 bases, with 14 bases left between them. CDR3 length: 16 residues.

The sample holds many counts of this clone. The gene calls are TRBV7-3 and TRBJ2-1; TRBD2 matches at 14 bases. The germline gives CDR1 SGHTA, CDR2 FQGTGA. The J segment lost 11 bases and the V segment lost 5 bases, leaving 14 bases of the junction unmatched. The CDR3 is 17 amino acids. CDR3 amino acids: CASSLGLAGGPRGKQFF. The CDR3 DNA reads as TGTGCCAGCAGCCTAGGACTAGCGGGAGGCCCAAGGGGGAAGCAGTTCTTC.

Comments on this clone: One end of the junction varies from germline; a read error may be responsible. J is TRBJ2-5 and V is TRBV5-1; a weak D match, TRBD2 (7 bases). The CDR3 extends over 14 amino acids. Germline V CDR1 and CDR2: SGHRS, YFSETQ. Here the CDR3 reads CASSLAGGQDTQYF. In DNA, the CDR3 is TGCGCCAGCAGCTTGGCCGGGGGGCAAGATACCCAGTACTTT.

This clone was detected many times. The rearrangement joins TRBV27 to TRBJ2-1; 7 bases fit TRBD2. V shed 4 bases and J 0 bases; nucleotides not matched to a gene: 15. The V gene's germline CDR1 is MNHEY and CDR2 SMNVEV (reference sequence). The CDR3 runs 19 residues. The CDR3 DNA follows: TGTGCCAGCAGTTCGAGGGACTGGCGGGGGAAGAGCTCCTACAATGAGCAGTTCTTC. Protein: CASSSRDWRGKSSYNEQFF.

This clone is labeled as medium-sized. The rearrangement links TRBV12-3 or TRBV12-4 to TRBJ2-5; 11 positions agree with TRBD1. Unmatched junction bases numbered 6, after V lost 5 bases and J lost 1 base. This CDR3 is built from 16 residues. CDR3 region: CASSLSGQGAQETQYF. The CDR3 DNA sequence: TGTGCCAGCAGTCTGTCCGGACAGGGGGCCCAAGAGACCCAGTACTTC.

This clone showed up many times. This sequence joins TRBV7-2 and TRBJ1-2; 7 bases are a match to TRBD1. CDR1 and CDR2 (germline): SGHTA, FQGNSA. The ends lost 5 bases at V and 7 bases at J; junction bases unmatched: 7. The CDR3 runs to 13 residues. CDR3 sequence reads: CASSTRQGGGYTF. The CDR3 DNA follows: TGTGCCAGCAGCACCCGACAGGGCGGTGGCTACACCTTC.

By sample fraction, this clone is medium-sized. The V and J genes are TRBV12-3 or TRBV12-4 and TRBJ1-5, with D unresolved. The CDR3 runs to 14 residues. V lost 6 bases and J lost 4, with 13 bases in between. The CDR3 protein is CASRPSRLNQPQHF. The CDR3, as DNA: TGTGCCAGCAGGCCTTCAAGATTAAATCAGCCCCAGCATTTT.

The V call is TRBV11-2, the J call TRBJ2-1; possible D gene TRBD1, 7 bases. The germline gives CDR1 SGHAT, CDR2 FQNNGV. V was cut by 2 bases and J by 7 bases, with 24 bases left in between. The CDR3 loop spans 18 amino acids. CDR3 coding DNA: TGTGCCAGCAGCTTATTCGTCAACCGGAGGGGGCGCGAGAATGAGCAGTTCTTC. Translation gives CASSLFVNRRGRENEQFF.

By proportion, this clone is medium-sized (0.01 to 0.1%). CDR3 residues: CASSLSAGLGGWGYTF. CDR3 nucleotides: TGTGCCAGCAGTTTATCGGCGGGTTTGGGGGGCTGGGGCTACACCTTC. The chain recombines TRBV27 with TRBJ1-2; D is possibly TRBD1 (6 bases). The CDR3 spans 16 residues. CDR1 MNHEY and CDR2 SMNVEV come from the germline V gene (reference sequence). Deletions cut 0 bases from V and 8 bases from J, with 19 bases between.

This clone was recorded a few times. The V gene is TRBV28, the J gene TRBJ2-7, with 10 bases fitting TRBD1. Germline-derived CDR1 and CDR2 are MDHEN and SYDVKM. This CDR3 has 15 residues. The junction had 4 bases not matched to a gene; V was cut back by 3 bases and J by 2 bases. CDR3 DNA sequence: TGTGCCAGCAGTTTGGGGACAGGGGCTCCCTACGAGCAGTACTTC. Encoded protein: CASSLGTGAPYEQYF.

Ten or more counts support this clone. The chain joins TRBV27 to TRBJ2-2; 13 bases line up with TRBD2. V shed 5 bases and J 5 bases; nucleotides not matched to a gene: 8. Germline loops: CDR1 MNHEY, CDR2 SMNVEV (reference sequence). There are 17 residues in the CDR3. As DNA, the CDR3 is TGTGCCAGCAGTCTTGGACTAGCGGGAGTTGAAACCGGGGAGCTGTTTTTT. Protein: CASSLGLAGVETGELFF.

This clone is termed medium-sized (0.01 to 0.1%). The CDR3 here is CASRMVDQQETQYF. CDR3 nucleotide sequence: TGTGCCAGCAGGATGGTGGACCAACAAGAGACCCAGTACTTC. V and J are TRBV6-1 and TRBJ2-5; D is unclear. The CDR3 contains 14 residues. V was pared by 6 bases and J by 2 bases, with 13 bases between. Germline CDR1 and CDR2: MNHNS and SASEGT.

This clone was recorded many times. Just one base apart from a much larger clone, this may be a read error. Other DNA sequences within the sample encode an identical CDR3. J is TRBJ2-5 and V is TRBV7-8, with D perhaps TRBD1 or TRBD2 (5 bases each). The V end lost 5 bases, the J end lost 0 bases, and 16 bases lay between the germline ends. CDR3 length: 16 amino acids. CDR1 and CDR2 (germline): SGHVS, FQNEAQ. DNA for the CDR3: TGTGCCAGCAGCGAGACCGGGACGGCCGACCAAGAGACCCAGTACTTC. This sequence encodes CASSETGTADQETQYF.

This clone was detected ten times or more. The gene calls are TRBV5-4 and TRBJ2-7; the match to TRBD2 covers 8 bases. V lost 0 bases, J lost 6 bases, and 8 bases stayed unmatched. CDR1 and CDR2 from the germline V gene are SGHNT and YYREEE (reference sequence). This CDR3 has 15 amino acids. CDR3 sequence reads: CASSLGYGGAGEQYF. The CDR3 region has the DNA TGTGCCAGCAGCTTGGGATACGGGGGGGCCGGCGAGCAGTACTTC.

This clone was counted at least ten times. The CDR3 reads CASSQQPLSGRAADTQYF. The CDR3 region has the DNA TGTGCCAGCAGCCAACAACCCCTAAGCGGGAGGGCCGCAGATACGCAGTATTTT. The chain employs TRBV3-1 and TRBJ2-3; 10 nucleotides line up with TRBD2. Germline lookup yields CDR1 LGHDT and CDR2 YNNKEL (reference sequence). The length of the CDR3 is 18 residues. V lost 2 bases and J lost 4; bases outside the gene matches: 12.

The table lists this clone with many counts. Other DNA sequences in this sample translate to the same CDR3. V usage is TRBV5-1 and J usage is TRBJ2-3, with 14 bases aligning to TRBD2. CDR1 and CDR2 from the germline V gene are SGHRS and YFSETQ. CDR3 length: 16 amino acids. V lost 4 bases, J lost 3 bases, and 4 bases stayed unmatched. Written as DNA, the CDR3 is TGCGCCAGCAGCCCCGGGACTAGCGGGAGAACAGATACGCAGTATTTT. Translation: CASSPGTSGRTDTQYF.

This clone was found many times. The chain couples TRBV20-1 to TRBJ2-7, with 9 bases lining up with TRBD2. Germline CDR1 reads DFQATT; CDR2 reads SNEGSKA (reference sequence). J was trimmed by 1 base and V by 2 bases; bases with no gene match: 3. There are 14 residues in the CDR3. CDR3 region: CSARRLADSYEQYF. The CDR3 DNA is TGCAGTGCTAGACGACTAGCGGATTCCTACGAGCAGTACTTC.

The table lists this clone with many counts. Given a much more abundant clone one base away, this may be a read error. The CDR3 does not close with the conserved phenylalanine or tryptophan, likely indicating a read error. The CDR3 is CASSPGFVRTDTQYS. CDR3 bases: TGTGCCAGCTCACCAGGGTTTGTGCGCACAGATACGCAGTATTCT. This chain joins TRBV18 and TRBJ2-3, with unresolved D. V lost 2 bases and J lost 1, with 10 bases in between. Germline CDR1 is KGHSH and CDR2 is LQKENI. This CDR3 contains 15 residues.